Presented here are 26 T cell receptor beta chains from one specimen sequenced in a study of monozygotic twins with inflammatory bowel disease (dated by TCRdb to between 2018 and 2020). Library preparation employed 5' RACE. TCRdb names Illumina HiSeq 2500 as the instrument used. TCRdb reprocessed the reads into one record per CDR3 protein sequence, lacking DNA. This sample's listing comprises about 210,000 distinct CDR3 sequences. The ten largest clones capture approximately 1.5% of the sample. The specimen was blood. These receptor sequences come from a human donor with ulcerative colitis or Crohn's disease, or a healthy co-twin of an affected twin (not recorded which).

The V and J genes are TRBV7-8 and TRBJ1-4; TCRdb outputs TRBD1, but without DNA this stays unchecked. In germline, CDR1 is SGHVS, CDR2 FQNEAQ. This CDR3 has 14 amino acids. CDR3 in amino acids: CASSGAGFLEKLFF.

This chain links TRBV7-2 with TRBJ2-2. Per germline, CDR1 SGHTA and CDR2 FQGNSA. This CDR3 spans 16 amino acids. CDR3 residues: CASSPRWGTNTGELFF.

V gene TRBV7-6 combines with J gene TRBJ2-7; checking the TCRdb D call of TRBD1 is not possible without DNA. The CDR3 is 14 residues long. CDR1 and CDR2 (germline): SGHVS, FNYEAQ. CDR3: CASSPGQEPYEQYF.

The chain has TRBV12-3 or TRBV12-4 and TRBJ2-1. The length of the CDR3 is 13 residues. The CDR3: CASSLSNYNEQFF.

The V call is TRBV5-1, the J call TRBJ1-6; as DNA is missing, the TRBD1 call by TCRdb cannot be tested. Germline V lookup: CDR1 SGHRS, CDR2 YFSETQ. This CDR3 has 17 amino acids. The CDR3 is CASSGSPRQGYNSPLHF.

The CDR3 here is CASSPNFRREEQYF. The chain links TRBV7-2 to TRBJ2-7; TCRdb's D gene call, TRBD2, goes unchecked for lack of DNA. Germline V gene data show CDR1 as SGHTA and CDR2 as FQGNSA. The CDR3 has 14 residues.

The V and J genes are TRBV20-1 and TRBJ1-2. CDR1 is DFQATT, CDR2 SNEGSKA, per germline (reference sequence). The CDR3 runs 17 residues. The CDR3 region is CSARDHARSASNYGYTF.

This chain joins TRBV9 and TRBJ1-2; TCRdb's assignment of TRBD1 cannot be checked, as there is no DNA. The CDR3 has 12 residues. CDR1 and CDR2 (germline): SGDLS, YYNGEE. The CDR3 region is CASSGDRGGYTF.

This sequence joins TRBV11-2 and TRBJ2-2. This CDR3 region has 16 residues. Germline V gene data show CDR1 as SGHAT and CDR2 as FQNNGV. CDR3 residues: CASSYHSAANTGELFF.

The chain couples TRBV7-2 to TRBJ1-2; TCRdb reports TRBD1, a call that lacks DNA to check it against. There are 13 residues in the CDR3. CDR1 SGHTA and CDR2 FQGNSA come from the germline V gene. This CDR3 reads CASSFQGAASYTF.

V is TRBV20-1 and J is TRBJ1-1; TCRdb calls TRBD1, which cannot be checked without DNA. Germline V gives CDR1 DFQATT, CDR2 SNEGSKA (reference sequence). The CDR3 loop spans 13 amino acids. CDR3 region: CSASDRENTEAFF.

This chain links TRBV5-5 with TRBJ2-7. The CDR3 length is 15 residues. CDR1 and CDR2 (germline): SGHKS, YYEKEE (reference sequence). The CDR3 loop reads CASSFLSSTPYEQYF.

The chain employs TRBV4-1 and TRBJ1-2; without DNA, the TCRdb call of TRBD1 cannot be checked. The CDR3 totals 15 residues. The germline V gene has CDR1 MGHRA and CDR2 YSYEKL. The CDR3 loop reads CASSQASPANYGYTF.

V is TRBV20-1 and J is TRBJ2-1; no DNA is available, so the TRBD1 call from TCRdb remains unchecked. The CDR3 length is 15 residues. Germline CDR1 and CDR2: DFQATT and SNEGSKA (reference sequence). Here the CDR3 reads CSATPGAGGFNEQFF.

This sequence joins TRBV7-9 and TRBJ2-7. Germline V gives CDR1 SEHNR, CDR2 FQNEAQ (reference sequence). The CDR3 covers 13 residues. This CDR3 is CASSLGSDYEQYF.

The chain couples TRBV2 to TRBJ1-2; TCRdb indicates TRBD1, and absent DNA this call remains unverified. The CDR3 totals 12 residues. In germline, CDR1 is SNHLY, CDR2 FYNNEI. The chain's CDR3 is CASTGTVYGYTF.

This chain uses TRBV7-6 with TRBJ1-3. CDR3 length equals 16 residues. The germline V gene has CDR1 SGHVS and CDR2 FNYEAQ. Here the CDR3 reads CASSLRAGPSGNTIYF.

The rearrangement uses TRBV3-1 and TRBJ2-7. CDR3 length: 15 residues. Germline loops: CDR1 LGHDT, CDR2 YNNKEL (reference sequence). CDR3 sequence reads: CASSQVFARTYEQYF.

The J gene is TRBJ1-5, the V gene TRBV20-1. Germline assignment: CDR1 DFQATT and CDR2 SNEGSKA (reference sequence). The CDR3 consists of 13 residues. The CDR3: CSASWALNQPQHF.

This chain uses TRBV12-3 or TRBV12-4 with TRBJ1-1. This CDR3 has 12 residues. Here the CDR3 reads CASSLFDTEAFF.

This sequence joins TRBV20-1 and TRBJ1-5. This CDR3 has 16 residues. The V gene's germline CDR1 is DFQATT and CDR2 SNEGSKA (reference sequence). The CDR3: CSAARGARYSNQPQHF.

The chain employs TRBV6-1 and TRBJ2-3. The germline gives CDR1 MNHNS, CDR2 SASEGT. The CDR3 contains 14 residues. The CDR3 region is CASSREDSTDTQYF.

The CDR3 here is CSANVGNQPQHF. This chain connects TRBV20-1 to TRBJ1-5. The CDR3 runs 12 residues. Germline assignment: CDR1 DFQATT and CDR2 SNEGSKA (reference sequence).

This chain uses TRBV7-2 with TRBJ2-2. CDR1 SGHTA and CDR2 FQGNSA come from the germline V gene. The CDR3 spans 17 residues. CDR3: CASSLVSAAINTGELFF.

This chain connects TRBV13 to TRBJ1-3. In germline, CDR1 is PRHDT, CDR2 FYEKMQ (reference sequence). The CDR3 is made up of 16 amino acids. This CDR3 reads CASSFRTDYSGNTIYF.

This chain joins TRBV2 and TRBJ1-2; no DNA is available, so the TRBD1 call from TCRdb remains unchecked. The CDR3 spans 11 residues. Germline V lookup: CDR1 SNHLY, CDR2 FYNNEI. The CDR3 protein is CASTLGVGYTF. The full variable domain, completed using reference TRBV2 and TRBJ1-2, is EPEVTQTPSHQVTQMGQEVILRCVPISNHLYFYWYRQILGQKVEFLVSFYNNEISEKSEIFDDQFSVERPDGSNFTLKIRSTKLEDSAMYFCASTLGVGYTFGSGTRLTVV.